The rows below give T cell receptor beta chains drawn from one sample of a study of shared clonotypes between healthy human individuals. The table came from immunoSEQ multiplex PCR; TCRdb's copy has only in-frame clones and leaves some out. The sample yields 2 million to 2.5 million clones, just under 95% seen once. Sequenced material: naive CD4+ T cells from PBMCs. The receptors originated from a man younger than 30 in good health. Some clones in this sample may be carry-over from other donors' samples. The CDR3 runs from the conserved cysteine through the conserved F or W. The order of the fields is D gene, clone size, V gene, J gene, CDR3 protein. The D gene is left open where the match is weak. Part of the rows lack a size; the others show once, few, many or a class for expanded clones.

D: NA
size: NA
V: TRBV28
J: TRBJ2-7
CDR3: CASSLEYYEQYF

D: NA
size: NA
V: TRBV5-4
J: TRBJ2-1
CDR3: CASSIDSTYNEQFF

D: NA
size: once
V: TRBV9
J: TRBJ1-2
CDR3: CASSRDAIYGYTF

D: NA
size: NA
V: TRBV5-1
J: TRBJ2-1
CDR3: CASSGTRLDEQFF

D: TRBD1
size: NA
V: TRBV5-1
J: TRBJ2-5
CDR3: CASSFIWTGQETQYF

D: NA
size: NA
V: TRBV7-9
J: TRBJ1-2
CDR3: CASSFNRAPNYGYTF

D: NA
size: NA
V: TRBV28
J: TRBJ1-1
CDR3: CATQEGRGNTEAFF

D: TRBD1
size: NA
V: TRBV28
J: TRBJ1-3
CDR3: CASSWGQGTGNTIYF

D: TRBD1
size: once
V: TRBV7-6
J: TRBJ1-2
CDR3: CASSTGTGAFYGYTF

D: TRBD2
size: once
V: TRBV14
J: TRBJ2-2
CDR3: CASRRSSGRQNTGELFF

D: TRBD2
size: NA
V: TRBV14
J: TRBJ2-1
CDR3: CASSRRGLASSYNEQFF

D: TRBD2
size: once
V: TRBV9
J: TRBJ2-2
CDR3: CASTPIAGLGTGELFF

D: NA
size: NA
V: TRBV18
J: TRBJ1-4
CDR3: CASSPQQGRDEKLFF

D: TRBD1
size: NA
V: TRBV5-1
J: TRBJ1-4
CDR3: CASSATGANEKLFF

D: NA
size: NA
V: TRBV29-1
J: TRBJ2-3
CDR3: CSVRGLSTDTQYF

D: NA
size: NA
V: TRBV7-9
J: TRBJ2-5
CDR3: CASSLLRELETQYF

D: NA
size: NA
V: TRBV5-1
J: TRBJ2-5
CDR3: CASSTEGEGETQYF

D: TRBD1
size: NA
V: TRBV11-2
J: TRBJ1-3
CDR3: CASSWDRPNSGNTIYF

D: NA
size: NA
V: TRBV5-6
J: TRBJ2-1
CDR3: CASSLVTGVLNEQFF

D: TRBD1
size: once
V: TRBV5-4
J: TRBJ1-1
CDR3: CASSLGGTGGGSAFF

D: TRBD2
size: NA
V: TRBV7-3
J: TRBJ2-3
CDR3: CASSAFAAGGTDTQYF

D: TRBD2
size: once
V: TRBV14
J: TRBJ2-1
CDR3: CASSRYTPTSGRASNEQFF

D: TRBD2
size: NA
V: TRBV5-1
J: TRBJ2-1
CDR3: CASSPTAGEGEQFF

D: NA
size: NA
V: TRBV5-1
J: TRBJ2-2
CDR3: CASSWESANTGELFF

D: NA
size: NA
V: TRBV6-4
J: TRBJ1-5
CDR3: CASRQASQPQHF